Listed here are 4 T cell receptor beta chains from one sample, sequenced in a study of blood T cell repertoires in COVID-19. Measured with immunoSEQ multiplex PCR; TCRdb has only the in-frame clones, and not every one. The sample contains approximately 150,000 clones, 84% of which appear only once. Sequencing input: peripheral blood. All receptors come from a man aged 55 to 69 with active or convalescent COVID-19.

The sample holds a few counts of this clone. The chain employs TRBV29-1 and TRBJ1-1; D not resolved. The germline V gene has CDR1 SQVTM and CDR2 ANQGSEA. The CDR3 consists of 13 residues. V lost 4 bases, J lost 0 bases, and 9 bases lay in between. In nucleotides, the CDR3 is TGCAGCGTTGCCCCCAGGTTGAACACTGAAGCTTTCTTT. Its protein is CSVAPRLNTEAFF.

The rearrangement links TRBV4-2 to TRBJ1-4; 9 bases agree with TRBD1. Unmatched junction bases numbered 9, after V lost 0 bases and J lost 10 bases. This CDR3 has 16 amino acids. Germline lookup yields CDR1 LGHNA and CDR2 YNFKEQ. The CDR3 spells CASSQDRDRVGGKLFF. The CDR3 nucleotides are TGTGCCAGCAGCCAAGATCGGGACAGGGTAGGGGGAAAACTGTTTTTT.

In nucleotides, the CDR3 is TGTGCCAGCAGGACCGAAGACAGGGCCACTGAAGCTTTCTTT. Residues: CASRTEDRATEAFF. The J gene is TRBJ1-1, the V gene TRBV6-5; 7 bases are a match to TRBD1. This CDR3 spans 14 amino acids. Germline V CDR1 and CDR2: MNHEY, SVGAGI. The trim removed 6 bases at V and 4 bases at J, leaving 8 bases unmatched.

V usage is TRBV7-9 and J usage is TRBJ1-1; a weak D match, TRBD1 (6 bases). CDR1 is SEHNR and CDR2 is FQNEAQ in the germline V gene (reference sequence). The V end was cut by 4 bases, the J end by 5 bases, with 17 bases between. The CDR3 sequence is 15 residues long. The CDR3 spells CASSSPGTRRTEAFF. The CDR3 coding sequence is TGTGCCAGCAGCTCCCCCGGGACAAGGCGAACTGAAGCTTTCTTT.